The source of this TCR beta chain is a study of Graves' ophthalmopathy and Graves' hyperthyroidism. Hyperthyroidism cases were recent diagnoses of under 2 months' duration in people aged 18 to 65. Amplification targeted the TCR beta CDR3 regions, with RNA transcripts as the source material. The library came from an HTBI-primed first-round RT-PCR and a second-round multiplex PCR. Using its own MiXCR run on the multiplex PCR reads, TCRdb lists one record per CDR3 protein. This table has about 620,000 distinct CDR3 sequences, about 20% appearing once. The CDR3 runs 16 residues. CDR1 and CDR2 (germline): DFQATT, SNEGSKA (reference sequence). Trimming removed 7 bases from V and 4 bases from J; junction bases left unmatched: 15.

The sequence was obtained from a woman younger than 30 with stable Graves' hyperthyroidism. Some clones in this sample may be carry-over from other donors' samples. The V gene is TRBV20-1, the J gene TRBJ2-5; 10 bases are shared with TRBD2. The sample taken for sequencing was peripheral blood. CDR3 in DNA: TGCAGTGTTAGGGGCCCTAGCGGGGGTGGTTCAGAGACCCAGTACTTC. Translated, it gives CSVRGPSGGGSETQYF.